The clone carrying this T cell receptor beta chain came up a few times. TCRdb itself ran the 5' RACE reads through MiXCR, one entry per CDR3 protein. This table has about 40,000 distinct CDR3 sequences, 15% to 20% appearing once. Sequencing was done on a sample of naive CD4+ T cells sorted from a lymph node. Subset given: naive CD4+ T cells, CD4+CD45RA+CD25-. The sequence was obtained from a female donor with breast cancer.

CDR3 bases: TGCAGTGCCGAGGGACAGGGGATAGACGAGCAGTACTTC. It is translated as CSAEGQGIDEQYF. The chain recombines TRBV20-1 with TRBJ2-7, with TRBD1 matching over 10 bases. Germline lookup yields CDR1 DFQATT and CDR2 SNEGSKA (reference sequence). This CDR3 comprises 13 residues. J gave up 5 bases and V 6 bases, and 7 bases lay outside the gene matches.